Listed here are 4 T cell receptor beta chains from one sample, sequenced in a study of shared clonotypes between healthy human individuals (TCRdb year 2020). CD8 naive samples were CD45RO-negative cells positively selected for CCR7, giving a CD45RA+CCR7+ population that excluded TemRA cells. The library was obtained by the immunoSEQ multiplex PCR assay. TCRdb stores this immuneACCESS table with in-frame sequences only. Part of the clones is absent; in the studies checked, under half of the shortfall reflects unresolved V genes, and no reason is known for the rest. For this sample there are 700,000 to 950,000 clones; 90% to 98% appear just once. Together, the top ten hold about 0.25% of the sample. The sample comprised naive CD8+ T cells sorted from blood. Explained via the paper, the cell subset or site label denotes: CD45RA+CCR7+. The receptors shown here come from a man aged 25-40 years in good health.

The chain carries TRBV18 and TRBJ2-7; 10 nucleotides line up with TRBD1. Trimming at V came to 5 bases and at J to 3 bases, leaving 4 bases not matched to a gene. The germline V gene encodes CDR1 KGHSH and CDR2 LQKENI. This CDR3 is built from 14 residues. The CDR3 DNA reads TGTGCCAGCTCATCCCGGGACAGGGGCTACGAGCAGTACTTC. This codes for CASSSRDRGYEQYF.

The chain employs TRBV7-9 and TRBJ1-4, with D perhaps matching TRBD1 (6 bases). V was shortened by 4 bases and J by 4 bases, with 16 bases between the two germline ends. The length of the CDR3 is 16 residues. Germline values: CDR1 SEHNR, CDR2 FQNEAQ (reference sequence). The CDR3 loop is CASSSTGEGVNEKLFF. CDR3 DNA: TGTGCCAGCAGCTCTACGGGGGAGGGGGTTAATGAAAAACTGTTTTTT.

The chain employs TRBV6-4 and TRBJ2-3; the match to TRBD2 covers 9 bases. J gave up 1 base and V 5 bases, and 7 bases lay outside the gene matches. The CDR3 consists of 16 residues. The germline V gene encodes CDR1 MRHNA and CDR2 SNTAGT. CDR3 DNA sequence: TGTGCCAGCAGTCCCGGGGTAGCGGGAGGCACAGATACGCAGTATTTT. Protein sequence: CASSPGVAGGTDTQYF.

J is TRBJ2-5 and V is TRBV27; 7 bases match TRBD2. This CDR3 is 13 amino acids long. After removal of 4 bases from V and 6 bases from J, the junction contained 5 bases not matched to a gene. Germline V lookup: CDR1 MNHEY, CDR2 SMNVEV (reference sequence). The CDR3 DNA sequence: TGTGCCAGCAGTTCAGGACTAGAAAAGACCCAGTACTTC. Its translation is CASSSGLEKTQYF.